This T cell receptor (beta chain) comes out of a study of siplizumab effects on memory and regulatory T cells. Broader study findings: The alloreactive clones that mapped to unstimulated subsets made up only a minor fraction.

This CDR3 is 15 amino acids long. Between the trimmed V and J ends, which lost 6 bases and 3 bases, there was a span of 14 bases. Germline V gene data show CDR1 as KGHSH and CDR2 as LQKENI. The method was immunoSEQ multiplex PCR; TCRdb's version includes in-frame clones alone and lacks a portion of them. This table has under 70,000 clones, approximately 79% appearing once. This clone was counted only a few times. Antigen specificity is unknown. The chain joins TRBV18 to TRBJ2-2, with D perhaps matching TRBD1 (6 bases). The clonotype was recovered from a human donor in good health. The material sequenced was memory CD4+ T cells sorted from blood. The CDR3 nucleotides are TGTGCCAGCTCGCCGAGACAGGATTACACCGGGGAGCTGTTTTTT. This codes for CASSPRQDYTGELFF.